This T cell receptor (beta chain) was identified in a study of blood T cells in healthy people across ages. Findings of the study overall: Per million T cells, the diversity of TCR beta decreased roughly linearly as age advanced.

Together with a sample-barcoded 5' primer, a J-beta primer mix was included in a second PCR lasting roughly 6 to 12 cycles. Each TCR beta cDNA got a 12-nucleotide random molecular identifier. TCRdb analysed the 5' RACE reads with MiXCR anew, one entry per CDR3 protein. The sample records about 580,000 distinct CDR3 sequences, around 48% being singletons. Details on this clonotype: Antigen: not known.

The CDR3 has 13 amino acids. Germline V gives CDR1 DFQATT, CDR2 SNEGSKA (reference sequence). Trimming pared 4 bases from V and 7 bases from J, leaving 11 bases between. The sample comprised blood. The TCR sequence derives from a man older than 75 in good health. The chain is built from TRBV20-1 and TRBJ1-6, with unresolved D. CDR3 DNA sequence: TGCAGTGCTACGCAGAACCCCAATTCACCCCTCCACTTT. Amino acids: CSATQNPNSPLHF.